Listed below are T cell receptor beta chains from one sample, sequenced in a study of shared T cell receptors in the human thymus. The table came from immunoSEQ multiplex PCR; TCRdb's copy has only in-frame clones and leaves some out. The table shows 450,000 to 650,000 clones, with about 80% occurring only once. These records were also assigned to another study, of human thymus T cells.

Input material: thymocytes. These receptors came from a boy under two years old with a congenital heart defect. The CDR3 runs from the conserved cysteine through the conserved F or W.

cdr3_aa: CASTSSGTRDYEQYF
j_call: TRBJ2-7
v_call: TRBV28

cdr3_aa: CASSESPAGGGDTQYF
j_call: TRBJ2-3
v_call: TRBV25-1

cdr3_aa: CASSFGGLQETQYF
j_call: TRBJ2-5
v_call: TRBV5-5

cdr3_aa: CASSVSGNYGYTF
j_call: TRBJ1-2
v_call: TRBV9

cdr3_aa: CASSFSRGGLAGNNEQFF
j_call: TRBJ2-1
v_call: TRBV5-1

cdr3_aa: CASSLGTDVAYEQYF
j_call: TRBJ2-7
v_call: TRBV5-1

cdr3_aa: CASSQDSEGARTEAFF
j_call: TRBJ1-1
v_call: TRBV4-3

cdr3_aa: CASSQREPTYEQYF
j_call: TRBJ2-7
v_call: TRBV4-2

cdr3_aa: CASSPPGAGEYGYTF
j_call: TRBJ1-2
v_call: TRBV18

cdr3_aa: CASSIAGGFYEQYF
j_call: TRBJ2-7
v_call: TRBV6-5

cdr3_aa: CAISESRLAGAETQYF
j_call: TRBJ2-5
v_call: TRBV10-3

cdr3_aa: CASSQGRVPYEQYF
j_call: TRBJ2-7
v_call: TRBV14

cdr3_aa: CASRPRRPSQPQHF
j_call: TRBJ1-5
v_call: TRBV6-5

cdr3_aa: CASSPRQGMVTDTQYF
j_call: TRBJ2-3
v_call: TRBV5-6

cdr3_aa: CASSRQGDNQPQHF
j_call: TRBJ1-5
v_call: TRBV2

cdr3_aa: CASSVEVSGRGTYNEQFF
j_call: TRBJ2-1
v_call: TRBV9

cdr3_aa: CASGSSGGQGYEQYF
j_call: TRBJ2-7
v_call: TRBV19

cdr3_aa: CASSPTSTDTQYF
j_call: TRBJ2-3
v_call: TRBV5-1

cdr3_aa: CASQRRGGQAYNEQFF
j_call: TRBJ2-1
v_call: TRBV19

cdr3_aa: CASSQDRASGMRDTQYF
j_call: TRBJ2-3
v_call: TRBV4-3

cdr3_aa: CASRQTSGSSYEQYF
j_call: TRBJ2-7
v_call: TRBV5-6

cdr3_aa: CASSLTGGVGRESNTEAFF
j_call: TRBJ1-1
v_call: TRBV27

cdr3_aa: CASSQKKAGRTSGRAAPGELFF
j_call: TRBJ2-2
v_call: TRBV21-1

cdr3_aa: CASSFQGVISGNTIYF
j_call: TRBJ1-3
v_call: TRBV5-6

cdr3_aa: CASSLTGSLNSPLHF
j_call: TRBJ1-6
v_call: TRBV5-1

cdr3_aa: CASSLASGGNEQYF
j_call: TRBJ2-7
v_call: TRBV7-2

cdr3_aa: CASSGASGTYEQYF
j_call: TRBJ2-7
v_call: TRBV19